The text below deals with one T cell receptor beta chain. Germline CDR1 and CDR2: MGHDK and SYGVNS. Trimming cost V 3 bases and J 11 bases; bases outside gene matches: 13. This CDR3 has 16 amino acids. TCRdb's copy holds only in-frame clones and misses some; the assay was immunoSEQ multiplex PCR. This sample has some 72,000 clones, with around 80% found just once. This sample was included in a study of blood T cell repertoires in COVID-19. Study information: PBMCs, B-cell-depleted T cells, or T cells provided the cDNA or gDNA that made up the material.

This receptor was identified in a man aged 50 to 59 with COVID-19, enrolled during active disease. Input material: peripheral blood. V is TRBV25-1 and J is TRBJ1-4; 9 nucleotides match TRBD1. The CDR3, as DNA: TGTGCCAGCAGTGAGCAACAGGGGGCGACAATGAGGAAACTGTTTTTT. This encodes CASSEQQGATMRKLFF.